One and the same sample provided the 19 T cell receptor beta chains below, sequenced in a study of T-cell memory formation after mild COVID-19. In TCRdb, the 5' RACE reads were re-called with MiXCR into one record per CDR3 protein. The sample has about 390,000 distinct CDR3 sequences, about 16% seen once; the top ten hold about 22%. Source material: PBMCs or a T cell subset sorted from them (not recorded which). Receptor source: a young man who had mild COVID-19 (a few samples of this study predate the infection). Cell type and time point are not known.

J is TRBJ2-3 and V is TRBV29-1, with D possibly called TRBD1 or TRBD2 (5 bases each). Germline V gene lookup returns CDR1 SQVTM and CDR2 ANQGSEA. The CDR3 has 13 residues. The V end lost 6 bases, the J end lost 1 base, and 11 bases lay between the germline ends. The CDR3 nucleotides are TGCAGCGTACCCCAGGGAGGCACAGATACGCAGTATTTT. Protein sequence: CSVPQGGTDTQYF.

This sequence joins TRBV5-1 and TRBJ1-5, with a possible D match to TRBD1 (6 bases). V was clipped by 0 bases and J by 0 bases, with 16 bases between them. From germline, CDR1 is SGHRS and CDR2 YFSETQ. The CDR3 runs to 18 residues. Here the CDR3 DNA reads TGCGCCAGCAGCTTGGAGTGGAAGGGACACAATAGCAATCAGCCCCAGCATTTT. Residues: CASSLEWKGHNSNQPQHF.

The V and J genes are TRBV12-5 and TRBJ2-3; 7 bases are a match to TRBD1. The CDR3 is 12 amino acids. From germline, CDR1 is LGHNT and CDR2 FRNRAP. Trimming took 5 bases from V and 11 from J; bases not matched to a gene: 7. Here the CDR3 reads CASGLNRQGQYF. CDR3 bases: TGTGCTAGTGGTCTGAATCGACAGGGGCAGTATTTT.

The chain combines TRBV27 with TRBJ1-6; D call uncertain. The length of the CDR3 is 16 residues. Germline-derived CDR1 and CDR2 are MNHEY and SMNVEV (reference sequence). Trimming removed 4 bases from V and 9 bases from J, with 19 bases in between. CDR3 bases: TGTGCCAGCAGTTCAATCCCTCAGTGGGTAATTTCACCCCTCCACTTT. It translates to CASSSIPQWVISPLHF.

In its sample, this clonotype was seen a few times. The chain couples TRBV6-6 to TRBJ2-3, with D perhaps matching TRBD1 (6 bases). CDR3 length: 14 amino acids. Germline CDR1 is MNHNY and CDR2 is SVGAGI (reference sequence). V lost 4 bases and J 1 base, leaving 9 bases between the germline ends. In nucleotides, the CDR3 is TGTGCCAGCAGTTCGCGACAGGGCACAGATACGCAGTATTTT. The encoded protein is CASSSRQGTDTQYF.

The chain couples TRBV12-3 or TRBV12-4 to TRBJ2-1, with D possibly matching TRBD1 (6 bases). V was shortened by 5 bases and J by 4 bases, with 12 bases between the two germline ends. The CDR3 sequence is 14 residues long. CDR3 in amino acids: CASSPWTDYNEQFF. The CDR3 DNA sequence: TGTGCCAGCAGTCCATGGACAGATTACAATGAGCAGTTCTTC.

The chain couples TRBV11-3 to TRBJ1-2; the D gene is possibly TRBD1 (6 bases). Deletions cut 5 bases from V and 5 bases from J, with 15 bases between. In germline, CDR1 is SGHNT, CDR2 YENEEA. The CDR3 runs to 14 residues. CDR3 protein: CASSQFDRMYGYTF. Here the CDR3 DNA reads TGTGCCAGCAGCCAATTTGACAGGATGTATGGCTACACCTTC.

The sample holds a few counts of this clonotype. This chain uses TRBV15 with TRBJ1-5; D is ambiguous. Germline CDR1 reads LNHNV; CDR2 reads YYDKDF (reference sequence). The CDR3 runs 15 residues. V gave up 2 bases and J gave up 5 bases, with 13 bases separating them. The CDR3, as DNA: TGTGCCACCAGCAGACGGACCGGTCCCGATCAGCCCCAGCATTTT. Protein product: CATSRRTGPDQPQHF.

The chain links TRBV6-1 to TRBJ2-5, with 10 bases lining up with TRBD2. Germline CDR1 MNHNS, CDR2 SASEGT. The V and J ends lost 8 bases and 5 bases, in that order; junction bases with no gene match: 23. This CDR3 is 19 amino acids long. The CDR3: CASCLGLSPGLAGVETQYF. The CDR3 nucleotides are TGTGCCAGCTGTTTAGGCCTTAGTCCCGGGCTAGCGGGGGTGGAGACCCAGTACTTC.

This clonotype was observed a few times. The chain couples TRBV20-1 to TRBJ2-1; D remains unclear. There are 14 residues in the CDR3. The germline CDR1 and CDR2 sequences are DFQATT and SNEGSKA (reference sequence). Trimming left V 3 bases short and J 2 bases short, with 11 bases between. Written as DNA, the CDR3 is TGCAGTGCTAGCCAAGCGAAAGCCTACAATGAGCAGTTCTTC. This gives the protein CSASQAKAYNEQFF.

This rearrangement joins TRBV27 to TRBJ1-2, with D perhaps matching TRBD1 (6 bases). The CDR3 loop spans 15 amino acids. Germline V gene sequence: CDR1 MNHEY, CDR2 SMNVEV (reference sequence). V shed 4 bases and J shed 7 bases, with 19 bases lying between them. CDR3: CASSSTQQGRGGYTF. CDR3 bases: TGTGCCAGCAGTTCCACACAACAGGGACGGGGTGGCTACACCTTC.

This clonotype was found a few times. The rearrangement uses TRBV6-1 and TRBJ2-1; TRBD1 aligns across 7 bases. Looked up from germline, CDR1 is MNHNS and CDR2 is SASEGT. This CDR3 contains 17 residues. J gave up 5 bases and V 6 bases, and 16 bases lay outside the gene matches. The DNA of the CDR3 is TGTGCCAGCAGCCGCAGGGGGAATTCACTCAGCAACAATGAGCAGTTCTTC. This encodes CASSRRGNSLSNNEQFF.

A few counts support this clonotype. CDR3: CASSLGQPSYEQYV. The DNA for the CDR3 is TGTGCCAGCAGCCTTGGACAACCCTCCTACGAGCAGTACGTC. The rearrangement links TRBV13 to TRBJ2-7, with D possibly being TRBD1 (5 bases). V lost 5 bases to trimming and J lost 0 bases, with 11 bases between them. Germline CDR1 reads PRHDT; CDR2 reads FYEKMQ (reference sequence). The CDR3 is 14 residues long.

This sequence joins TRBV5-1 and TRBJ1-6; maybe TRBD1 (5 bases). This CDR3 region has 14 residues. V was shortened by 5 bases and J by 14 bases, with 20 bases between the two germline ends. The germline V gene encodes CDR1 SGHRS and CDR2 YFSETQ. The CDR3 spells CASRRDAFDFSLHF. CDR3 nucleotides: TGCGCCAGCAGGCGGGACGCCTTTGATTTTTCCCTCCACTTT.

This clonotype was counted a few times. J is TRBJ2-2 and V is TRBV15; a possible D gene is TRBD2 (5 bases). The CDR3 totals 14 residues. Germline values: CDR1 LNHNV, CDR2 YYDKDF (reference sequence). Trimming removed 0 bases from V and 7 bases from J, with 9 bases in between. This CDR3 is CATSRDQRVGELFF. CDR3 nucleotides: TGTGCCACCAGCAGAGATCAGAGGGTCGGGGAGCTGTTTTTT.

This chain joins TRBV5-1 and TRBJ1-4, with 9 nucleotides matching TRBD1. There are 16 residues in the CDR3. Trimming at V came to 4 bases and at J to 7 bases, leaving 11 bases not matched to a gene. Looked up from germline, CDR1 is SGHRS and CDR2 is YFSETQ. DNA for the CDR3: TGCGCCAGCAGCCCGGTTGGACAGGGGTCGGGTGAAAAACTGTTTTTT. Its protein is CASSPVGQGSGEKLFF.

The chain is built from TRBV27 and TRBJ2-5; D is possibly TRBD2 (6 bases). This CDR3 is 15 amino acids long. Germline values: CDR1 MNHEY, CDR2 SMNVEV (reference sequence). V lost 2 bases, J lost 5 bases, and 15 bases lay in between. CDR3 residues: CASSLRAGPWETQYF. The DNA for the CDR3 is TGTGCCAGCAGTTTACGGGCGGGGCCCTGGGAGACCCAGTACTTC.

This clonotype was picked up a small number of times. This rearrangement joins TRBV30 to TRBJ2-5; 10 bases fit TRBD2. CDR1 GTSNPN and CDR2 SVGIG come from the germline V gene (reference sequence). V was clipped by 0 bases and J by 5 bases; unmatched bases: 0. The CDR3 consists of 13 residues. This CDR3 is CAWSVGLAETQYF. DNA for the CDR3: TGTGCCTGGAGTGTGGGACTAGCGGAGACCCAGTACTTC. Full variable domain (rest looked up from reference TRBV30 and TRBJ2-5): SQTIHQWPATLVQPVGSPLSLECTVEGTSNPNLYWYRQAAGRGLQLLFYSVGIGQISSEVPQNLSASRPQDRQFILSSKKLLLSDSGFYLCAWSVGLAETQYFGPGTRLLVL.

This clonotype was seen ten or more times. The J gene is TRBJ1-4, the V gene TRBV9, with D unclear. The V end was cut by 2 bases, the J end by 0 bases, with 5 bases between. CDR1 is SGDLS, CDR2 YYNGEE, per germline. The CDR3 covers 14 residues. The CDR3 bases are TGTGCCAGCAGCGTCGGTACAACTAATGAAAAACTGTTTTTT. Its translation: CASSVGTTNEKLFF.